This is a list of T cell receptor beta chains from one sample in a study of shared clonotypes between healthy human individuals. Profiling relied on immunoSEQ multiplex PCR, and the TCRdb table lists in-frame clones only, not all of them. Of approximately 1,000,000 clones in the sample, around 78% were seen once. Material: memory CD4+ T cells from PBMCs. The receptors were gathered from a man aged 18 to 35 in good health. Some clones in this sample may be carry-over from other donors' samples. Each CDR3 is given with its conserved first and last residue. A D gene is named only where the DNA matches it firmly. Expanded clones get a size class; other rows say once, few or many, or leave the size out.

V	D	J	size	CDR3	DNA
TRBV5-8	TRBD1	TRBJ2-3	-	CASSLKQGTASRTDTQYF	TGTGCCAGCAGCTTGAAACAGGGGACGGCCTCTCGCACAGATACGCAGTATTTT
TRBV7-2	-	TRBJ1-3	-	CASSLHGNTIYF	TGTGCCAGCAGCTTACACGGGAACACCATATATTTT
TRBV27	-	TRBJ2-5	few	CASRTILGLQETQYF	TGTGCCAGCAGAACCATCCTCGGGCTACAAGAGACCCAGTACTTC
TRBV11-2	TRBD2	TRBJ2-1	-	CASSLPREAYNEQFF	TGTGCCAGCAGCCTCCCGCGGGAGGCTTACAATGAGCAGTTCTTC
TRBV9	-	TRBJ2-7	-	CASSVGDRSTEQYF	TGTGCCAGCAGCGTTGGAGACAGGTCAACCGAGCAGTACTTC
TRBV4-3	TRBD1	TRBJ1-2	-	CASSPGTGADNYGYTF	TGCGCCAGCAGCCCAGGGACAGGGGCCGACAACTATGGCTACACCTTC
TRBV18	-	TRBJ1-2	-	CASSPIAVNDYGYTF	TGTGCCAGCTCACCTATCGCGGTGAACGACTATGGCTACACCTTC
TRBV7-9	-	TRBJ1-5	-	CASSSSSGDQPQHF	TGTGCCAGCAGCTCAAGTAGTGGGGATCAGCCCCAGCATTTT
TRBV11-3	TRBD2	TRBJ2-5	-	CASSGGGPQETQYF	TGTGCCAGCAGCGGCGGGGGACCCCAAGAGACCCAGTACTTC
TRBV11-2	-	TRBJ2-7	-	CASSLAGSYEQYF	TGTGCCAGCAGCTTAGCGGGGTCCTACGAGCAGTACTTC
TRBV29-1	TRBD1	TRBJ1-5	-	CSVRTGENQPQHF	TGCAGCGTTAGGACAGGAGAAAATCAGCCCCAGCATTTT
TRBV28	-	TRBJ1-4	once	CASSLWEGAEEKLFF	TGTGCCAGCAGTTTATGGGAAGGGGCCGAGGAAAAACTGTTTTTT
TRBV28	-	TRBJ2-7	-	CASSLSVGQSSYEQYF	TGTGCCAGCAGTTTATCCGTCGGACAAAGCTCCTACGAGCAGTACTTC
TRBV29-1	-	TRBJ2-5	-	CSVGGRWEQETQYF	TGCAGCGTTGGGGGGAGATGGGAACAAGAGACCCAGTACTTC
TRBV6-5	-	TRBJ1-1	-	CASSYRGNTEAFF	TGTGCCAGCAGTTACCGGGGGAACACTGAAGCTTTCTTT
TRBV5-1	TRBD2	TRBJ2-1	-	CASSLLAGGYNEQFF	TGCGCCAGCAGCTTGCTAGCGGGAGGGTACAATGAGCAGTTCTTC
TRBV5-1	-	TRBJ2-1	-	CASSLGLYNEQFF	TGCGCCAGCAGCTTGGGACTTTACAATGAGCAGTTCTTC
TRBV6-4	-	TRBJ2-2	-	CASSDRLYWNTGELFF	TGTGCCAGCAGTGACCGACTCTATTGGAACACCGGGGAGCTGTTTTTT
TRBV28	TRBD1	TRBJ2-7	-	CASSSDRGAYRIYEQYF	TGTGCCAGCAGTAGTGACAGGGGGGCATATAGAATCTACGAGCAGTACTTC
TRBV28	-	TRBJ1-1	-	CASSLTIGQEGTEAFF	TGTGCCAGCAGTTTAACGATCGGGCAGGAAGGGACTGAAGCTTTCTTT
TRBV29-1	TRBD1	TRBJ1-4	-	CSALTGNEKLFF	TGCAGCGCGTTGACAGGGAATGAAAAACTGTTTTTT
TRBV18	-	TRBJ2-7	-	CASSPAGFTYEQYF	TGTGCCAGCTCACCAGCGGGATTCACCTACGAGCAGTACTTC
TRBV28	TRBD1	TRBJ1-2	-	CASNIWKGGDGYTF	TGTGCCAGCAACATTTGGAAAGGGGGCGATGGCTACACCTTC
TRBV10-3	-	TRBJ1-2	-	CAITGGPNYGYTF	TGTGCCATCACCGGAGGACCTAACTATGGCTACACCTTC
TRBV5-1	-	TRBJ2-5	-	CASSLAGGETQYF	TGCGCCAGCAGCTTGGCCGGGGGTGAGACCCAGTACTTC
TRBV28	-	TRBJ1-5	few	CASSLMNQPQHF	TGTGCCAGCAGTTTAATGAATCAGCCCCAGCATTTT
TRBV11-3	-	TRBJ2-3	-	CASSAGLTPSTDTQYF	TGTGCCAGCAGCGCCGGACTGACACCTAGCACAGATACGCAGTATTTT
TRBV27	-	TRBJ1-2	-	CASSPRQESGYTF	TGTGCCAGCAGCCCGAGACAGGAGAGTGGCTACACCTTC
TRBV5-6	-	TRBJ2-3	once	CASSLRRTPMTDTQYF	TGTGCCAGCAGCTTGAGACGGACCCCTATGACAGATACGCAGTATTTT
TRBV11-2	-	TRBJ2-2	-	CASSSTVFGGSTGELFF	TGTGCCAGCAGCTCTACTGTTTTTGGGGGAAGCACCGGGGAGCTGTTTTTT
TRBV4-3	TRBD1	TRBJ2-7	-	CASRGRWGTGAHEQYF	TGCGCCAGCAGGGGCAGATGGGGGACAGGGGCCCACGAGCAGTACTTC
TRBV30	-	TRBJ1-4	-	CAWSATNEKLFF	TGTGCCTGGAGCGCAACTAATGAAAAACTGTTTTTT
TRBV5-4	-	TRBJ1-1	-	CASSLRGRVSTEAFF	TGTGCCAGCAGCTTGAGGGGCAGGGTGTCCACTGAAGCTTTCTTT
TRBV5-1	-	TRBJ2-2	-	CASSLAGLPNTGELFF	TGCGCCAGCAGCTTGGCCGGACTGCCGAACACCGGGGAGCTGTTTTTT
TRBV7-9	-	TRBJ1-2	-	CASSFGTSNDYTF	TGTGCCAGCAGCTTCGGGACTTCGAACGACTACACCTTC
TRBV6-1	-	TRBJ2-2	-	CASAGTPPTGELFF	TGTGCCAGCGCGGGGACACCACCCACCGGGGAGCTGTTTTTT
TRBV5-1	TRBD2	TRBJ2-7	-	CASSMGLLSSYEQYF	TGCGCCAGCAGCATGGGACTACTAAGCTCCTACGAGCAGTACTTC